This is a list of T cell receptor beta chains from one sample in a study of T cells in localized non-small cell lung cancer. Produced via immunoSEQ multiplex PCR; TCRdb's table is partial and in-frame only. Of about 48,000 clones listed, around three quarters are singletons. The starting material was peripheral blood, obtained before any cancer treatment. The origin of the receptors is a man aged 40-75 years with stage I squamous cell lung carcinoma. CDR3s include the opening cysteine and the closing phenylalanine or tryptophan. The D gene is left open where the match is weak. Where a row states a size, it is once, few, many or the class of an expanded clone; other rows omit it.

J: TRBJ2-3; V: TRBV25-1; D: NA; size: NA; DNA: TGTGCCAGCAGTGAATGGGGCAGGGGAGGAGATACGCAGTATTTT; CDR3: CASSEWGRGGDTQYF
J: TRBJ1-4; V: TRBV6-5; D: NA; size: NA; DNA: TGTGCCACCAAAAGGTCTGGTTTTGATGAAAAACTGTTTTTT; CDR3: CATKRSGFDEKLFF
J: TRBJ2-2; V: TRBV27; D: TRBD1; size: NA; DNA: TGTGCCAGCAGTTTAGGGACAGACCCCGGGGAGCTGTTTTTT; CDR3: CASSLGTDPGELFF
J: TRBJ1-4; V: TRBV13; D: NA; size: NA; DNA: TGTGCCAGCAGCTTACAGGGGAGAGGAGCGCTAAATGAAAAACTGTTTTTT; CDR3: CASSLQGRGALNEKLFF
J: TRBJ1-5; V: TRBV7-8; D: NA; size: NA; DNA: TGTGCCAGCAGCCTCTCCGGGGGGAGGAGCAATCAGCCCCAGCATTTT; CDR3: CASSLSGGRSNQPQHF
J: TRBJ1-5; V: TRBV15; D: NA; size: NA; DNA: TGTGCCACCAGCAGAGATGTGGTTAATCAGCCCCAGCATTTT; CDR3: CATSRDVVNQPQHF
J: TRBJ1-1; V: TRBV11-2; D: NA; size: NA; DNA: TGTGCCAGCAGCTTATCCCTCCAAAGGACTGAAGCTTTCTTT; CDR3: CASSLSLQRTEAFF
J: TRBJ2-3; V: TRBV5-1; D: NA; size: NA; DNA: TGCGCCAGCAGCCAAGGGATCGGCTTCACAGATACGCAGTATTTT; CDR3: CASSQGIGFTDTQYF
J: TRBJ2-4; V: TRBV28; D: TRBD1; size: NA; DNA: TGTGCCAGCAGTTTATTAGGGACAGGGAAGGCCAAAAACATTCAGTACTTC; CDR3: CASSLLGTGKAKNIQYF
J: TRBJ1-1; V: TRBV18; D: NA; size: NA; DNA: TGTGCCAGCTGGCCGGGGGGCGCGAACACTGAAGCTTTCTTT; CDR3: CASWPGGANTEAFF
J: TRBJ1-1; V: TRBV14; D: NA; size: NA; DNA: TGTGCCAGCAGCCAAGGGGTGAACACTGAAGCTTTCTTT; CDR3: CASSQGVNTEAFF
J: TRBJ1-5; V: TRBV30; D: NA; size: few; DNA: TGTGCCTGGAGCGTAGCGGGGATACAGCCCCAGCATTTT; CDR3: CAWSVAGIQPQHF
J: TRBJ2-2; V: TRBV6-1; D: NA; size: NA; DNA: TGTGCCAGCAGTGAGGGGATTCATGCCGGGGAGCTGTTTTTT; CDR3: CASSEGIHAGELFF
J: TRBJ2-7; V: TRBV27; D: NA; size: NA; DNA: TGTGCCAGCAGGGGGGGTGGGGGCCCCTACGAGCAGTACTTC; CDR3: CASRGGGGPYEQYF
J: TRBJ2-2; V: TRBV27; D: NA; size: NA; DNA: TGTGCCAGCAGTTTACGGAGGGGATCGAGAGGGGAGCTGTTTTTT; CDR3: CASSLRRGSRGELFF
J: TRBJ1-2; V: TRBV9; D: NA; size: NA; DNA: TGTGCCAGCAGCGGTGGGCCAATCATGGGTGGCTACACCTTC; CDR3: CASSGGPIMGGYTF
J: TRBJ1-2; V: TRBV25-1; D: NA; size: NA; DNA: TGTGCCAGCAGTGACGGGGTTGGGTATGGCTACACCTTC; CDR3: CASSDGVGYGYTF
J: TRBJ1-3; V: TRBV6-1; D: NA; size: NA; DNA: TGTGCCAGCAGTTCCGGAGTAGGCGCTGGAAACACCATATATTTT; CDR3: CASSSGVGAGNTIYF
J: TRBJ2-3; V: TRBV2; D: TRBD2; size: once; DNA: TGTGCCAGCAGGGGACTAGCGGGGGTTCCAGATACGCAGTATTTT; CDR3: CASRGLAGVPDTQYF
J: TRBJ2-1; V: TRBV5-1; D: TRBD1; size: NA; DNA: TGCGCCAGCAGCTTGCAGGGACAGGCCTACAATGAGCAGTTCTTC; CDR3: CASSLQGQAYNEQFF
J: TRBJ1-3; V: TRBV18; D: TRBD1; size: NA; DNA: TGTGCCAGCTCACCCCGACAGGGTACAGACACCATATATTTT; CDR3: CASSPRQGTDTIYF
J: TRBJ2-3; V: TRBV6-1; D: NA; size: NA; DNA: TGTGCCAGCAGTGAAAGGGGGGCTAATACAGATACGCAGTATTTT; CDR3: CASSERGANTDTQYF
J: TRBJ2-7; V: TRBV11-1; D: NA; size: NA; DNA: TGTGCCAGCAGCCCCAGGGCCTACGAGCAGTACTTC; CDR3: CASSPRAYEQYF
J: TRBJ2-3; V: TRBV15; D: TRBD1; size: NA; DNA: TGTGCCACCAGCCAGACAGGGGCAGGGGATACGCAGTATTTT; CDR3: CATSQTGAGDTQYF
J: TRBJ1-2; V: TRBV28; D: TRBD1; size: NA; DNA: TGTGCCAGCAACAAACAGGGGGCGGGTGGCTACACCTTC; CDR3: CASNKQGAGGYTF
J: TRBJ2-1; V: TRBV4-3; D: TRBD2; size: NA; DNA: TGCGCCAGCAGCCCTGTTAGCGGGGGGGCCCCCTACAATGAGCAGTTCTTC; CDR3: CASSPVSGGAPYNEQFF
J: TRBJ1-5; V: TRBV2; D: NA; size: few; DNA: TGTGCCAGCAGGGCCATCGGCAATCAGCCCCAGCATTTT; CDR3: CASRAIGNQPQHF
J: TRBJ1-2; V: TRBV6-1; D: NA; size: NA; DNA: TGTGCCAGCAGTGAAGTTCAGTATGGCTACACCTTC; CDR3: CASSEVQYGYTF
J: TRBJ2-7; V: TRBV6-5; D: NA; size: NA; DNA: TGTGCCAGCAGTTACGAGGAGGGTCCCTACGAGCAGTACTTC; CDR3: CASSYEEGPYEQYF
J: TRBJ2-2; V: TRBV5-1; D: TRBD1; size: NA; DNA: TGCGCCAGCAGCTCCTTACAGGGGACCGGGGAGCTGTTTTTT; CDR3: CASSSLQGTGELFF
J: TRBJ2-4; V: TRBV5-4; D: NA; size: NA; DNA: TGTGCCAGCAGCCAAGACCAGGGGGGCATGAGCATTCAGTACTTC; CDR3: CASSQDQGGMSIQYF
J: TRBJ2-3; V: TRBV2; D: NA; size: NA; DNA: TGTGCCTCGCATAGGGATCTCACAGAGGTGCAGTATTTT; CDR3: CASHRDLTEVQYF
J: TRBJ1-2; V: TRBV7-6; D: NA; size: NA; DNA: TGTGCCAGCAGCTTGGACAGCTACTATGGCTACACCTTC; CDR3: CASSLDSYYGYTF
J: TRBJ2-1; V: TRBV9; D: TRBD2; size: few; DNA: TGTGCCAGCAGCACTCCGGGACTAGCACACAGGGGCTCCTACAATGAGCAGTTCTTC; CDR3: CASSTPGLAHRGSYNEQFF
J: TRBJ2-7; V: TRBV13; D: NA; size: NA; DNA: TGTGCCAGCAGCTCCTTCACTAGTGGATACGAGCAGTACTTC; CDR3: CASSSFTSGYEQYF
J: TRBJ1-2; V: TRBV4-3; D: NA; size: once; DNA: TGCGCCAGCAGCCAAGAAATGGGCTATGGCTACACCTTC; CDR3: CASSQEMGYGYTF
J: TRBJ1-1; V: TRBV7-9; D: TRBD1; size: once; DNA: TGTGCCAGCAGCTTAGGGGGACAGGTTTTCACTGAAGCTTTCTTT; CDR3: CASSLGGQVFTEAFF
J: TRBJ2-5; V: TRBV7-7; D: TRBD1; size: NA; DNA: TGTGCTAGCAGCGCAATGACAGGGGTCGAGACCCAGTACTTC; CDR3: CASSAMTGVETQYF
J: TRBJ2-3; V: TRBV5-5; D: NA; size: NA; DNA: TGTGCCAGCAGCTTAGGCAACCCCACAGATACGCAGTATTTT; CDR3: CASSLGNPTDTQYF
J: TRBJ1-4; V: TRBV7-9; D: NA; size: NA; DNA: TGTGCCAGCAGCTCGCATGAAAAACTGTTTTTT; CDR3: CASSSHEKLFF
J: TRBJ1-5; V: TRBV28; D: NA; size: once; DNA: TGTGCCAGCAGCGTTCCTCATCAGCCCCAGCATTTT; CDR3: CASSVPHQPQHF
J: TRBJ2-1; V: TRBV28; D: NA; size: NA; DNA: TGTGCCAGCAGTTCCCGGGACCGCGGTGTCGATGAGCAGTTCTTC; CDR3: CASSSRDRGVDEQFF
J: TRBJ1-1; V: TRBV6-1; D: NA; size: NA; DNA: TGTGCCAGCAGTAAGGAGGTGAGAATGAACACTGAAGCTTTCTTT; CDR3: CASSKEVRMNTEAFF
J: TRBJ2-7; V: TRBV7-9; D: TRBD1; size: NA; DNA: TGTGCCAGCAACTCCGGGACAGGCTACGAGCAGTACTTC; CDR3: CASNSGTGYEQYF
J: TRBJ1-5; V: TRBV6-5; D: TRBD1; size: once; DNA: TGTGCCAGCAGTAAAGACAGGGGGCCCGTTCAGCCCCAGCATTTT; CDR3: CASSKDRGPVQPQHF
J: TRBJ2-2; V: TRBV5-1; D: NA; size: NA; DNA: TGCGCCAGCAGCTTGGGGGACCAAACCGGGGAGCTGTTTTTT; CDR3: CASSLGDQTGELFF
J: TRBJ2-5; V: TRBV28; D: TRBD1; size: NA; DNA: TGTGCCAGCAGAGGTTTACAGGGGATCAGAAGGGAGACCCAGTACTTC; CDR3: CASRGLQGIRRETQYF
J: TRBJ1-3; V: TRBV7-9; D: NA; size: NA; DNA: TGTGCCAGCAGCTTAGGACAATCGTTGGGGTTT; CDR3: CASSLGQSLGF
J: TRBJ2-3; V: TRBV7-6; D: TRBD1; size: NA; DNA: TGTGCCAGCAGCACCCGACAGGGCAGCACAGATACGCAGTATTTT; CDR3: CASSTRQGSTDTQYF
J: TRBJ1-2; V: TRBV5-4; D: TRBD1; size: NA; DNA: TGTGCCAGCAGCTCGGAGGGACAGGGGGCACGTAAAGATGGCTACACCTTC; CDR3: CASSSEGQGARKDGYTF
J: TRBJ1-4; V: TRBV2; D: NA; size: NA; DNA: TGTGCCAGCAACCGACAGGCTGAAAAACTGTTTTTT; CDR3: CASNRQAEKLFF
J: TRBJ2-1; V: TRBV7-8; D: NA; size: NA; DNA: TGTGCCAGCAGCGAATACAGGTTCAGCTCCTACAATGAGCAGTTCTTC; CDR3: CASSEYRFSSYNEQFF
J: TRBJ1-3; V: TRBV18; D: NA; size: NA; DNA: TGTGCCAGCTCACCTACAGGGTTAGGAAACACCATATATTTT; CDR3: CASSPTGLGNTIYF